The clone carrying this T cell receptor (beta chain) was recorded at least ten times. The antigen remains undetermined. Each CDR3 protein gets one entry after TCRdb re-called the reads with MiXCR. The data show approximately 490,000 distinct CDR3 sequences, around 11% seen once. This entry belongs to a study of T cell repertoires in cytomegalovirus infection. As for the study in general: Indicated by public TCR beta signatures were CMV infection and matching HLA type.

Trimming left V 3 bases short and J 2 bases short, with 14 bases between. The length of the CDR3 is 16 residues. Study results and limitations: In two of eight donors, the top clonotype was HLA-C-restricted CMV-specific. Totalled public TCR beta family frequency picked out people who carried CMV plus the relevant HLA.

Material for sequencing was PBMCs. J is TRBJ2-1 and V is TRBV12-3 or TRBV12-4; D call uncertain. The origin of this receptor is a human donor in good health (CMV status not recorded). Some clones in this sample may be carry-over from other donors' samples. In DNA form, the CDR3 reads TGTGCCAGCAGTTTTCGGAAGGAACCGGCCTACAATGAGCAGTTCTTC. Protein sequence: CASSFRKEPAYNEQFF.